These 29 T cell receptor beta chains were all obtained from the same sample, sequenced in a study of cytomegalovirus exposure and HLA in healthy donors. PCR primers comprised 60 Vbeta and 13 Jbeta primers. Clones were read by immunoSEQ multiplex PCR, and TCRdb kept only the in-frame ones, dropping some. The sample carries approximately 75,000 clones, 50% to 80% recorded once. The sample consisted of PBMCs. These receptors came from a man aged 40-49 years in good health and CMV-seropositive.

This clone has only one observation. Mismatch with germline at one junction end may stem from a read error. The V gene is TRBV10-1, the J gene TRBJ1-1, with TRBD1 matching 7 bases. Germline V gene data show CDR1 as WNHNN and CDR2 as SYGVQD (reference sequence). This CDR3 region has 14 residues. The CDR3 DNA sequence: TGCGCCAGCAGAAACAGGGGATTGAAAACTGAAGCTTTCTTT. It specifies CASRNRGLKTEAFF.

The V gene is TRBV5-4, the J gene TRBJ2-7; TRBD1 might be the D (6 bases). The CDR3 consists of 15 residues. Germline V gives CDR1 SGHNT, CDR2 YYREEE (reference sequence). Trimming shortened V by 0 bases and J by 7 bases, and 17 bases separated the two germline ends. As DNA, the CDR3 is TGTGCCAGCAGCTTGGGGACAGAACGTTTCGGGGAGCAGTACTTC. As protein: CASSLGTERFGEQYF.

This chain connects TRBV2 to TRBJ2-1; the D is unclear. CDR3 length equals 13 residues. V was clipped by 7 bases and J by 4 bases, with 11 bases between them. Per the germline V gene, CDR1 is SNHLY and CDR2 is FYNNEI. The CDR3 DNA follows: TGTGCCAGCATTCCTACCTCTTACAATGAGCAGTTCTTC. This sequence encodes CASIPTSYNEQFF.

This sequence joins TRBV6-1 and TRBJ1-3; D is ambiguous. This CDR3 is 15 amino acids long. The germline V gene encodes CDR1 MNHNS and CDR2 SASEGT. V lost 5 bases and J lost 0, with 11 bases in between. DNA of the CDR3: TGTGCCAGCAGTTTATCCCAGGTCTCTGGAAACACCATATATTTT. This gives the protein CASSLSQVSGNTIYF.

The chain employs TRBV4-1 and TRBJ2-7, with 7 bases that match TRBD1. The CDR3 is 14 amino acids. Looked up from germline, CDR1 is MGHRA and CDR2 is YSYEKL. Unmatched junction bases numbered 6, after V lost 1 base and J lost 6 bases. CDR3 protein: CASSQAEGAFEQYF. The CDR3 DNA is TGCGCCAGCAGCCAAGCAGAGGGGGCTTTCGAGCAGTACTTC.

Worth noting for this clone: The same CDR3 arises from other DNA sequences in this sample as well. The rearrangement joins TRBV29-1 to TRBJ1-1; 10 positions agree with TRBD1. V was pared by 1 base and J by 4 bases, with 9 bases of the junction left unmatched. The CDR3 contains 16 residues. Looked up from germline, CDR1 is SQVTM and CDR2 is ANQGSEA. CDR3 sequence reads: CSVEGRTGGVGTEAFF. The CDR3 DNA reads as TGCAGCGTTGAAGGACGGACAGGGGGTGTTGGCACTGAAGCTTTCTTT.

V gene TRBV7-8 combines with J gene TRBJ2-7; possible D gene TRBD1, 6 bases. The CDR3 extends over 16 amino acids. The V gene's germline CDR1 is SGHVS and CDR2 FQNEAQ. V shed 2 bases and J shed 1 base, with 15 bases lying between them. The chain's CDR3 is CASSLRRQAGSYEQYF. The CDR3 DNA sequence: TGTGCCAGCAGCTTACGGCGACAGGCCGGTTCCTACGAGCAGTACTTC.

J is TRBJ2-7 and V is TRBV6-1; D ambiguous. Deletions cut 3 bases from V and 3 bases from J, with 9 bases between. Germline-derived CDR1 and CDR2 are MNHNS and SASEGT. The CDR3 length is 13 residues. CDR3 nucleotide sequence: TGTGCCAGCAGTGAGGGCTTTATCTACGAGCAGTACTTC. This encodes CASSEGFIYEQYF.

The chain carries TRBV11-2 and TRBJ1-4; 8 bases align to TRBD1. Germline V CDR1 and CDR2: SGHAT, FQNNGV. CDR3 length equals 14 residues. Trimming removed 4 bases from V and 7 bases from J; junction bases left unmatched: 5. CDR3 coding DNA: TGTGCCAGCAGCTCGCAGGGGGCTAGTGAAAAACTGTTTTTT. Its protein product is CASSSQGASEKLFF.

This chain joins TRBV4-3 and TRBJ2-5, with D possibly being TRBD1 (6 bases). CDR1 is LGHNA and CDR2 is YSLEER in the germline V gene. CDR3 size: 15 residues. V was trimmed by 3 bases and J by 4 bases, leaving 15 bases between them. The CDR3 DNA follows: TGCGCCAGCAGCCAGGGCCCCAGGGGCGGAGAGACCCAGTACTTC. As protein: CASSQGPRGGETQYF.

The chain recombines TRBV28 with TRBJ2-1, with D tentatively TRBD2 (5 bases). CDR1 MDHEN and CDR2 SYDVKM come from the germline V gene. Trimming stripped 3 bases from V and 6 bases from J, with 6 bases between. The CDR3 extends over 12 amino acids. The CDR3 spells CASSLAGNEQFF. The CDR3 coding sequence is TGTGCCAGCAGTTTGGCGGGCAATGAGCAGTTCTTC.

The chain employs TRBV11-2 and TRBJ1-4, with 7 bases that match TRBD1. V was clipped by 6 bases and J by 8 bases; unmatched bases: 3. CDR3 length: 12 residues. Germline V gives CDR1 SGHAT, CDR2 FQNNGV. CDR3: CASSPGGEKLFF. The CDR3 DNA reads TGTGCCAGCAGTCCAGGGGGGGAAAAACTGTTTTTT. The whole variable domain, filled in from reference TRBV11-2 and TRBJ1-4, reads EAGVAQSPRYKIIEKRQSVAFWCNPISGHATLYWYQQILGQGPKLLIQFQNNGVVDDSQLPKDRFSAERLKGVDSTLKIQPAKLEDSAVYLCASSPGGEKLFFGSGTQLSVL.

The chain uses TRBV2 and TRBJ1-2, with D tentatively TRBD1 (5 bases). CDR1 SNHLY and CDR2 FYNNEI come from the germline V gene. The V end lost 5 bases, the J end lost 3 bases, and 7 bases lay between the germline ends. There are 12 residues in the CDR3. The CDR3 sequence: CASSRQHYGYTF. The CDR3 DNA is TGTGCCAGCAGTAGACAGCACTATGGCTACACCTTC.

The sample holds one count of this clone. The chain combines TRBV5-1 with TRBJ2-1; D may be TRBD2 (5 bases). Trimming removed 4 bases at V and 8 bases at J, with 10 bases between. CDR1 and CDR2 (germline): SGHRS, YFSETQ. The CDR3 extends over 12 amino acids. CDR3 sequence (DNA): TGCGCCAGCAGCGCCGGGGTCTATGAGCAGTTCTTC. Its translation: CASSAGVYEQFF. Looking up the rest from reference TRBV5-1 and TRBJ2-1 gives the full variable domain: KAGVTQTPRYLIKTRGQQVTLSCSPISGHRSVSWYQQTPGQGLQFLFEYFSETQRNKGNFPGRFSGRQFSNSRSEMNVSTLELGDSALYLCASSAGVYEQFFGPGTRLTVL.

This clone was seen just once. The junction and the germline gene differ at one end; a read error may be behind it. V is TRBV5-1 and J is TRBJ1-6; 8 bases map to TRBD1. The CDR3 is made up of 14 amino acids. Germline assignment: CDR1 SGHRS and CDR2 YFSETQ. The CDR3 is CASSSGQGSSPLYF. CDR3 sequence (DNA): TGCGCCAGCAGCTCCGGACAGGGTAGTTCACCCCTCTACTTT. Based on the CDR3 plus reference TRBV5-1 and TRBJ1-6, the full variable domain is KAGVTQTPRYLIKTRGQQVTLSCSPISGHRSVSWYQQTPGQGLQFLFEYFSETQRNKGNFPGRFSGRQFSNSRSEMNVSTLELGDSALYLCASSSGQGSSPLYFGNGTRLTVT.

In its sample, this clone was seen once. This chain joins TRBV11-2 and TRBJ1-4; D unresolved. Trimming stripped 5 bases from V and 1 base from J, with 20 bases between. CDR1 and CDR2 (germline): SGHAT, FQNNGV. The CDR3 is 18 amino acids. This chain's CDR3 is CASSPSRFARGTNEKLFF. In nucleotides, the CDR3 is TGTGCCAGCAGCCCCTCGCGCTTCGCCCGAGGAACTAATGAAAAACTGTTTTTT.

The DNA of the CDR3 is TGTGCCTGGAGTGTACAGGGCGGGGCGGGGGTGGATGGCTACACCTTC. Amino acid sequence: CAWSVQGGAGVDGYTF. This chain links TRBV30 with TRBJ1-2; possible D gene TRBD1, 6 bases. Germline V CDR1 and CDR2: GTSNPN, SVGIG (reference sequence). Trimming took off 0 bases at V and 6 bases at J, with 20 bases between the two ends. The CDR3 loop spans 16 amino acids. The variable domain in full, with the rest retrieved from reference TRBV30 and TRBJ1-2, is SQTIHQWPATLVQPVGSPLSLECTVEGTSNPNLYWYRQAAGRGLQLLFYSVGIGQISSEVPQNLSASRPQDRQFILSSKKLLLSDSGFYLCAWSVQGGAGVDGYTFGSGTRLTVV.

This clone appeared a few times. The chain carries TRBV6-5 and TRBJ1-6, with D maybe TRBD1 (5 bases). V shed 0 bases and J shed 9 bases, with 12 bases lying between them. Germline V gives CDR1 MNHEY, CDR2 SVGAGI. This CDR3 region has 15 residues. The CDR3 nucleotides are TGTGCCAGCAGTTACTCGACCCCAGGGATTTCACCCCTCCACTTT. This gives the protein CASSYSTPGISPLHF.

This clone came up a few times. The chain links TRBV4-1 to TRBJ2-1; perhaps TRBD1 as D (5 bases). CDR3 length: 17 residues. Per germline, CDR1 MGHRA and CDR2 YSYEKL. V lost 1 base, J lost 4 bases, and 17 bases lay in between. CDR3 residues: CASSQVSGHEIYNEQFF. In nucleotides, the CDR3 is TGCGCCAGCAGCCAAGTTTCAGGACATGAAATTTACAATGAGCAGTTCTTC.

The rearrangement uses TRBV7-9 and TRBJ1-6; D is uncertain. Trimming pared 4 bases from V and 3 bases from J, leaving 10 bases between. Germline CDR1 and CDR2: SEHNR and FQNEAQ (reference sequence). The CDR3 extends over 15 amino acids. CDR3 loop: CASSSRENYNSPLHF. Written as DNA, the CDR3 is TGTGCCAGCAGCTCCCGAGAGAACTATAATTCACCCCTCCACTTT.

V usage is TRBV5-1 and J usage is TRBJ1-1, with no clear D. The CDR3 is 13 amino acids. Germline V gene lookup returns CDR1 SGHRS and CDR2 YFSETQ. V dropped 1 base and J dropped 6 bases, with 10 bases sitting between them. CDR3 coding DNA: TGCGCCAGCAGCTTGTATGGGGAGGCTGAAGCTTTCTTT. This encodes CASSLYGEAEAFF.

The chain couples TRBV19 to TRBJ1-6; the D gene is possibly TRBD1 (5 bases). The CDR3 is 14 residues long. Looked up from germline, CDR1 is LNHDA and CDR2 is SQIVND (reference sequence). Trimming stripped 4 bases from V and 4 bases from J, with 8 bases between. CDR3 bases: TGTGCCAGTAGTACAGGGCCATATAATTCACCCCTCCACTTT. Its translation: CASSTGPYNSPLHF.

This chain connects TRBV6-1 to TRBJ2-7; D possibly corresponds to TRBD2 (5 bases). The germline CDR1 and CDR2 sequences are MNHNS and SASEGT. Trimming shortened V by 2 bases and J by 4 bases, and 12 bases separated the two germline ends. The CDR3 runs 14 residues. In nucleotides, the CDR3 is TGTGCCAGCAGTGAATCGGGGAATCTGTACGAGCAGTACTTC. Encoded protein: CASSESGNLYEQYF.

DNA for the CDR3: TGTGCCAGCAGCTTAGAGAGCGGGTTTTCCAGCTCTGGGGCCAACGTCCTGACTTTC. Its translation is CASSLESGFSSSGANVLTF. The genes are TRBV11-2 and TRBJ2-6, with D tentatively TRBD2 (6 bases). The CDR3 has 19 amino acids. The ends were cut back, 0 bases at V and 0 bases at J, with 15 bases in the middle. Germline V gives CDR1 SGHAT, CDR2 FQNNGV.

The J gene is TRBJ2-7, the V gene TRBV30; 8 bases line up with TRBD2. V gave up 6 bases and J gave up 4 bases; unmatched junction bases: 14. The CDR3 covers 15 residues. CDR1 GTSNPN and CDR2 SVGIG come from the germline V gene (reference sequence). DNA for the CDR3: TGTGCCTGCCATTCCGAAGATCGGGGGGGGTACGAGCAGTACTTC. Protein: CACHSEDRGGYEQYF.

The chain has TRBV30 and TRBJ1-5; D is possibly TRBD1 (5 bases). Germline values: CDR1 GTSNPN, CDR2 SVGIG (reference sequence). This CDR3 spans 15 amino acids. V was shortened by 2 bases and J by 0 bases, with 11 bases between the two germline ends. The CDR3 spells CAWSQQAYSNQPQHF. CDR3 bases: TGTGCCTGGAGTCAACAGGCCTATAGCAATCAGCCCCAGCATTTT.

This clone was detected only a few times. This chain links TRBV5-4 with TRBJ2-3; perhaps TRBD2 as D (6 bases). The germline gives CDR1 SGHNT, CDR2 YYREEE (reference sequence). The CDR3 length is 13 residues. V lost 4 bases and J 13 bases, leaving 19 bases between the germline ends. The CDR3 sequence is CASSASGVMLKYF. The CDR3 coding sequence is TGTGCCAGCAGCGCCTCGGGAGTCATGCTAAAGTATTTT.

The V and J genes are TRBV9 and TRBJ2-2; TRBD1 is a possible D gene (7 bases). Trimming removed 3 bases from V and 5 bases from J, with 14 bases in between. The CDR3 totals 15 residues. From germline, CDR1 is SGDLS and CDR2 YYNGEE. The CDR3 DNA reads as TGTGCCAGCAGCGCGGAGGGGGCAGAGACCGGGGAGCTGTTTTTT. Translating it yields CASSAEGAETGELFF.

This chain links TRBV6-5 with TRBJ2-2, with a possible D match to TRBD2 (5 bases). Germline lookup yields CDR1 MNHEY and CDR2 SVGAGI. CDR3 length: 13 amino acids. The ends were cut back, 5 bases at V and 3 bases at J, with 7 bases in the middle. CDR3: CASSGLYTGELFF. CDR3 nucleotides: TGTGCCAGCAGTGGACTGTACACCGGGGAGCTGTTTTTT.